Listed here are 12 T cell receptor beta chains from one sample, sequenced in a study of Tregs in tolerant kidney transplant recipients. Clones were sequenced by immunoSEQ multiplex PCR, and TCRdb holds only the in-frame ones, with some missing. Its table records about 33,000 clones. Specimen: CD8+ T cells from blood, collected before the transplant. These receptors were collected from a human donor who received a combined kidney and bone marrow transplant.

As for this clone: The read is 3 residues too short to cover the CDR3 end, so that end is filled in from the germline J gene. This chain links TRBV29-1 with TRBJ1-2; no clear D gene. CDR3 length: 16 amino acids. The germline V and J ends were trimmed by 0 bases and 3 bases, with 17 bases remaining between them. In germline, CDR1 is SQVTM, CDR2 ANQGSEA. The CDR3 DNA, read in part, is TGCAGCGTTGAAGATGTAGAATGGGCCTCCCACTATGGC. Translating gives CSVEDVEWASHYG. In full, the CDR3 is CSVEDVEWASHYGYTF.

The CDR3 sequence is CASSLKAGELFF. CDR3 DNA, as far as it was read: TGTGCCAGCAGCTTAAAGGCCGGGGAG. The chain is built from TRBV11-2 and TRBJ2-2; D call uncertain. Read data end 3 residues before the CDR3 end; the end is taken from the germline J gene. Trimming pared 2 bases from V and 6 bases from J, leaving 4 bases between. The germline gives CDR1 SGHAT, CDR2 FQNNGV. There are 12 residues in the CDR3.

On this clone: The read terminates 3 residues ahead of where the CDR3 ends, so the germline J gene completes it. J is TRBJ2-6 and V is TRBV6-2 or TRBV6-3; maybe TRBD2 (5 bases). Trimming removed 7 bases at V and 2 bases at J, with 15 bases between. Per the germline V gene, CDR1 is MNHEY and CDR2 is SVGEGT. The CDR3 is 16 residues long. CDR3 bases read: TGTGCCAGCACCCCCCTCGACTACACTGGGGCCAACGTC. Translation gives CASTPLDYTGANV. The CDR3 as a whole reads CASTPLDYTGANVLTF.

The sequenced part of the CDR3 DNA is TGTGCCAGCAGACCCGGACAGCGGACCTACGAG. Amino acid sequence: CASRPGQRTYE. The entire CDR3 protein is CASRPGQRTYEQYF. The V and J genes are TRBV28 and TRBJ2-7; a possible D gene is TRBD1 (6 bases). The CDR3 extends 3 residues past the end of the read, so its final part is completed from the germline J gene. V dropped 6 bases and J dropped 2 bases, with 14 bases sitting between them. In germline, CDR1 is MDHEN, CDR2 SYDVKM. The CDR3 is 14 residues long. The full variable domain, rest sourced from reference TRBV28 and TRBJ2-7, is DVKVTQSSRYLVKRTGEKVFLECVQDMDHENMFWYRQDPGLGLRLIYFSYDVKMKEKGDIPEGYSVSREKKERFSLILESASTNQTSMYLCASRPGQRTYEQYFGPGTRLTVT.

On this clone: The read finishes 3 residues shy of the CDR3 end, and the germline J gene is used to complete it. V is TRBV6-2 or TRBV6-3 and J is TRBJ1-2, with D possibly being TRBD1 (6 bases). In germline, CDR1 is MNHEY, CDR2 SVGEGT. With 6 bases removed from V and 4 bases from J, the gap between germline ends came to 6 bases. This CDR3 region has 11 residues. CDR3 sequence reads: CASRGAYGYTF. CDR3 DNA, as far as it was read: TGTGCCAGCAGGGGGGCCTATGGC.

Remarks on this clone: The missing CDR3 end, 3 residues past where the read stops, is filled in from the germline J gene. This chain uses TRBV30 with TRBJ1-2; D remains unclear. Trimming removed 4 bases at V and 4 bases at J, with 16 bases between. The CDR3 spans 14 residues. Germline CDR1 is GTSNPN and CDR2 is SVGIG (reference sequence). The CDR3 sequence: CAWKRARVGYGYTF. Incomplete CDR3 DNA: TGTGCCTGGAAGAGGGCGAGAGTTGGCTATGGC. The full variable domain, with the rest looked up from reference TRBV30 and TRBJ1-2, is SQTIHQWPATLVQPVGSPLSLECTVEGTSNPNLYWYRQAAGRGLQLLFYSVGIGQISSEVPQNLSASRPQDRQFILSSKKLLLSDSGFYLCAWKRARVGYGYTFGSGTRLTVV.

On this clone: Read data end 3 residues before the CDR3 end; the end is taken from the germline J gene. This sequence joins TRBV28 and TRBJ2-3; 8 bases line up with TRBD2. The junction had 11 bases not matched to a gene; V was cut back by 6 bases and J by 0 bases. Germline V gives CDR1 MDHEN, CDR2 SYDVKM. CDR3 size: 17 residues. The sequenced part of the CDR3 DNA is TGTGCCAGCAGCGCCCGCATACTAGCGGCTAGCACAGATACG. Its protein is CASSARILAASTDT. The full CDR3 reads CASSARILAASTDTQYF.

The part of the CDR3 DNA that was read is TGCGCCAGCAGCCAGAGACTAGCCTACGAG. It specifies CASSQRLAYE. The whole CDR3 protein is CASSQRLAYEQYF. The chain links TRBV4-1 to TRBJ2-7, with a weak D call TRBD2 (6 bases). The CDR3 is cut off 3 residues early in the read; its end comes from the germline J gene. Trimming pared 3 bases from V and 2 bases from J, leaving 8 bases between. The CDR3 has 13 amino acids. Germline V CDR1 and CDR2: MGHRA, YSYEKL.

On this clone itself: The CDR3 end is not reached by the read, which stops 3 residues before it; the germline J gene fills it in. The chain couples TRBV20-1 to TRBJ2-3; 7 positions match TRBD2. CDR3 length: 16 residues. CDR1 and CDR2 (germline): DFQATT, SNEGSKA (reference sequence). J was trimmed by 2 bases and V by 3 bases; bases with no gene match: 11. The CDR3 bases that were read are TGCAGTGCTAGGGGAGGGCTAGCGGTACTCACAGATACG. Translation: CSARGGLAVLTDT. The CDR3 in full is CSARGGLAVLTDTQYF.

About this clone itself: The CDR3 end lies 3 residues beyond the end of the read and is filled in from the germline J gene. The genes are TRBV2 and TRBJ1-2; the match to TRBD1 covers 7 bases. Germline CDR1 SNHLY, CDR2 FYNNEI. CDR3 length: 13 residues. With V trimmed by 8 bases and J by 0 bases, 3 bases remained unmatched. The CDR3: CASHDRANYGYTF. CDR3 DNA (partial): TGTGCCAGCCATGACAGGGCTAACTATGGC.

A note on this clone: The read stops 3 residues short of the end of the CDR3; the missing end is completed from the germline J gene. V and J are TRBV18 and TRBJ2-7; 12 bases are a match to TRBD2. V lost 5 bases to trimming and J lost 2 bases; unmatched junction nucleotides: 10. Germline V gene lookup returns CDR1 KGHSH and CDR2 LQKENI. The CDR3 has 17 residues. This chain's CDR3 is CASSSASGGALTYEQYF. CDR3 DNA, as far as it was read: TGTGCCAGCTCATCGGCTAGCGGGGGGGCCCTTACCTACGAG.

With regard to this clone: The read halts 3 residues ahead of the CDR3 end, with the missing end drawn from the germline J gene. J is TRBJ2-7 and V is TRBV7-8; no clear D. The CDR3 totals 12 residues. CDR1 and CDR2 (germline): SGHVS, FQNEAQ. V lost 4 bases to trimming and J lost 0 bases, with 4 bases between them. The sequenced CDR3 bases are TGTGCCAGCAGCTACAGCTCCTACGAG. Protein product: CASSYSSYE. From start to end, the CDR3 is CASSYSSYEQYF.